The 2 T cell receptor beta chains in this list originate from one sample, sequenced in a study of T cell responses to AZD1222 COVID-19 vaccine. Assay: immunoSEQ multiplex PCR; the TCRdb copy retains only in-frame clones and omits some. This sample carries fewer than 90,000 clones, around nine tenths of them seen once, and the ten largest clones take roughly 11%. Sequencing used peripheral blood, obtained on day 0 of AZD1222 vaccination. Receptors originate from an adult in good health.

The V gene is TRBV14, the J gene TRBJ2-5, with D hard to call. CDR1 SGHDN and CDR2 FVKESK come from the germline V gene. The CDR3 is 12 amino acids. Trimming removed 5 bases from V and 0 bases from J, with 4 bases in between. The DNA of the CDR3 is TGTGCCAGCAGCATAAACCAAGAGACCCAGTACTTC. The encoded protein is CASSINQETQYF.

The chain employs TRBV19 and TRBJ1-4; 9 bases map to TRBD1. From germline, CDR1 is LNHDA and CDR2 SQIVND (reference sequence). This CDR3 is 13 amino acids long. The V and J ends lost 4 bases and 10 bases, in that order; junction bases with no gene match: 4. This chain's CDR3 is CASSTTTGGKLFF. In nucleotides, the CDR3 is TGTGCCAGTAGTACAACGACAGGGGGAAAACTGTTTTTT.